What follows are 28 T cell receptor beta chains derived from one specimen sequenced in a study of blood T cell repertoires in COVID-19 (dated by TCRdb to the early 2020s). The library was produced with the immunoSEQ multiplex PCR assay. The table was pulled from immuneACCESS by TCRdb, which kept in-frame rearrangements only. Such tables lose some clones; where checked, under half of the loss comes from unresolved V genes, and the rest has no known cause. The sample table records about 260,000 clones; roughly four fifths of these occur just once. Around 1.9% of the sample comes from the top ten. Sequencing was carried out using peripheral blood. These TCRs come from a woman older than 75 with acute or convalescent COVID-19.

This clone was counted once. The CDR3: CASSRAANEQFF. The CDR3 DNA is TGTGCCAGCAGCCGAGCGGCTAATGAGCAGTTCTTC. This chain links TRBV3-1 (or the pseudogene TRBV3-2) with TRBJ2-1; D may be TRBD2 (5 bases). Per germline, CDR1 LGHDT and CDR2 YNNKEL (reference sequence). The CDR3 is 12 amino acids. Trimming took 4 bases from V and 7 from J, leaving 8 bases between them.

The genes are TRBV13 and TRBJ2-7; 9 bases align to TRBD2. The CDR3 covers 14 residues. The V segment lost 5 bases and the J segment 4 bases; nucleotides outside the gene matches: 6. Per germline, CDR1 PRHDT and CDR2 FYEKMQ (reference sequence). The CDR3 sequence is CASSQTSGGYEQYF. CDR3 bases: TGTGCCAGCAGCCAGACTAGCGGAGGGTACGAGCAGTACTTC.

This clone was detected once. The chain is built from TRBV19 and TRBJ2-3; tentatively, D is TRBD2 (5 bases). Germline V lookup: CDR1 LNHDA, CDR2 SQIVND (reference sequence). The CDR3 runs to 15 residues. V was shortened by 3 bases and J by 0 bases, with 10 bases between the two germline ends. The CDR3 protein is CASSIGLLSTDTQYF. The CDR3 DNA sequence: TGTGCCAGTAGTATTGGACTGCTTAGCACAGATACGCAGTATTTT. The full variable domain, rest sourced from reference TRBV19 and TRBJ2-3, is DGGITQSPKYLFRKEGQNVTLSCEQNLNHDAMYWYRQDPGQGLRLIYYSQIVNDFQKGDIAEGYSVSREKKESFPLTVTSAQKNPTAFYLCASSIGLLSTDTQYFGPGTRLTVL.

The chain combines TRBV6-6 with TRBJ1-5; 7 bases are shared with TRBD1. V lost 4 bases to trimming and J lost 4 bases; unmatched junction nucleotides: 1. The CDR3 totals 13 residues. Germline V gives CDR1 MNHNY, CDR2 SVGAGI (reference sequence). CDR3 bases: TGTGCCAGCAGTTTACAGGGGAATCAGCCCCAGCATTTT. Translated: CASSLQGNQPQHF.

As for this clone: The identical CDR3 is also encoded by other nucleotide sequences in the sample. The chain uses TRBV5-4 and TRBJ2-5; the D gene is possibly TRBD2 (5 bases). In germline, CDR1 is SGHNT, CDR2 YYREEE (reference sequence). V was cut by 1 base and J by 4 bases, with 11 bases left in between. The CDR3 covers 14 residues. The DNA for the CDR3 is TGTGCCAGCAGCTTGAGGTCAGGAGGAGAGACCCAGTACTTC. It specifies CASSLRSGGETQYF. Full variable domain (rest looked up from reference TRBV5-4 and TRBJ2-5): ETGVTQSPTHLIKTRGQQVTLRCSSQSGHNTVSWYQQALGQGPQFIFQYYREEENGRGNFPPRFSGLQFPNYSSELNVNALELDDSALYLCASSLRSGGETQYFGPGTRLLVL.

V is TRBV6-1 and J is TRBJ2-7; the match to TRBD1 covers 8 bases. This CDR3 is built from 16 residues. V trimming: 3 bases; J trimming: 3 bases; junction bases outside the gene matches: 10. Germline V gene lookup returns CDR1 MNHNS and CDR2 SASEGT. CDR3 amino acids: CASSEGLTGVGYEQYF. DNA of the CDR3: TGTGCCAGCAGTGAGGGACTGACAGGGGTAGGCTACGAGCAGTACTTC.

The V gene is TRBV6-2 or TRBV6-3, the J gene TRBJ1-2, with D maybe TRBD1 (5 bases). Trimming left V 0 bases short and J 2 bases short, with 25 bases between. This CDR3 spans 20 amino acids. Germline V gene sequence: CDR1 MNHEY, CDR2 SVGEGT. The CDR3 coding sequence is TGTGCCAGCAGTTACTCCCTCAGGCAGGGCACTTCAAGTTCCAACTATGGCTACACCTTC. Amino acids: CASSYSLRQGTSSSNYGYTF.

This clone was observed a single time. V gene TRBV5-1 combines with J gene TRBJ2-3; TRBD1 matches at 9 bases. The length of the CDR3 is 16 residues. V dropped 4 bases and J dropped 4; count of bases not matched to a gene: 10. CDR1 and CDR2 from the germline V gene are SGHRS and YFSETQ. CDR3 DNA: TGCGCCAGCAGCAAACAGGGGGCGCCTTCCGCAGATACGCAGTATTTT. This encodes CASSKQGAPSADTQYF. The full variable domain, rest sourced from reference TRBV5-1 and TRBJ2-3, is KAGVTQTPRYLIKTRGQQVTLSCSPISGHRSVSWYQQTPGQGLQFLFEYFSETQRNKGNFPGRFSGRQFSNSRSEMNVSTLELGDSALYLCASSKQGAPSADTQYFGPGTRLTVL.

J is TRBJ2-2 and V is TRBV7-2; 7 bases agree with TRBD2. V shed 5 bases and J 6 bases; nucleotides not matched to a gene: 6. Germline V gene lookup returns CDR1 SGHTA and CDR2 FQGNSA. The length of the CDR3 is 14 residues. As DNA, the CDR3 is TGTGCCAGCAGCCTCAGACTAGCCCCCGGGGAGCTGTTTTTT. This encodes CASSLRLAPGELFF.

This clone was seen only a few times. The gene calls are TRBV19 and TRBJ2-7; D not resolved. Germline CDR1 reads LNHDA; CDR2 reads SQIVND (reference sequence). This CDR3 contains 15 residues. V was shortened by 0 bases and J by 0 bases, with 9 bases between the two germline ends. The CDR3 reads CASSIEPVSSYEQYF. CDR3 sequence (DNA): TGTGCCAGTAGTATAGAACCGGTTAGCTCCTACGAGCAGTACTTC. The whole variable domain, filled in from reference TRBV19 and TRBJ2-7, reads DGGITQSPKYLFRKEGQNVTLSCEQNLNHDAMYWYRQDPGQGLRLIYYSQIVNDFQKGDIAEGYSVSREKKESFPLTVTSAQKNPTAFYLCASSIEPVSSYEQYFGPGTRLTVT.

This clone was detected only once. The chain combines TRBV10-2 with TRBJ1-1; TRBD1 agrees at 7 bases. The germline gives CDR1 WSHSY, CDR2 SAAADI. The CDR3 extends over 18 amino acids. The J segment lost 0 bases and the V segment lost 3 bases, leaving 13 bases of the junction unmatched. CDR3: CASSDRGTWSLLNTEAFF. DNA for the CDR3: TGCGCCAGCAGTGACAGGGGGACGTGGTCGCTGCTGAACACTGAAGCTTTCTTT.

The chain recombines TRBV6-5 with TRBJ2-7; no clear D. Per germline, CDR1 MNHEY and CDR2 SVGAGI. The CDR3 has 12 amino acids. The V gene lost 9 bases and the J gene lost 3 bases, with 12 bases spanning the gap. The CDR3 DNA is TGTGCCAGTATAAGCAACGGCTACGAGCAGTACTTC. This translates into CASISNGYEQYF.

J is TRBJ2-7 and V is TRBV11-2, with no clear D. This CDR3 is 10 amino acids long. Germline CDR1 is SGHAT and CDR2 is FQNNGV. V lost 6 bases to trimming and J lost 6 bases, with 6 bases between them. CDR3 coding DNA: TGTGCCAGCAGTAGTATCGAGCAGTACTTC. Its translation is CASSSIEQYF.

The V and J genes are TRBV4-3 and TRBJ1-5; 9 bases agree with TRBD1. The CDR3 covers 14 residues. Germline V gene data show CDR1 as LGHNA and CDR2 as YSLEER. Trimming at V came to 2 bases and at J to 5 bases, leaving 1 base not matched to a gene. The CDR3 region has the DNA TGCGCCAGCAGCCAACGGACAGGGGATCAGCCCCAGCATTTT. As protein: CASSQRTGDQPQHF.

The chain carries TRBV7-2 and TRBJ1-3; no clear D. Germline CDR1 reads SGHTA; CDR2 reads FQGNSA. The CDR3 totals 17 residues. V was clipped by 2 bases and J by 0 bases, with 14 bases between them. The CDR3 DNA sequence: TGTGCCAGCAGCTTAAAGGCAGGAACCGACTCTGGAAACACCATATATTTT. Its protein product is CASSLKAGTDSGNTIYF.

This sequence joins TRBV5-1 and TRBJ2-5; TRBD2 is a possible D gene (6 bases). CDR1 is SGHRS and CDR2 is YFSETQ in the germline V gene. CDR3 size: 15 residues. V lost 0 bases, J lost 1 base, and 10 bases lay in between. DNA for the CDR3: TGCGCCAGCAGCTTGGGGGGGGTATCCCAAGAGACCCAGTACTTC. This encodes CASSLGGVSQETQYF.

This clone has a single count. This sequence joins TRBV5-1 and TRBJ2-1; D not certain. CDR1 is SGHRS and CDR2 is YFSETQ in the germline V gene. The CDR3 covers 12 residues. The germline V and J ends were trimmed by 0 bases and 8 bases, with 6 bases remaining between them. CDR3 region: CASSLVPDEQFF. The CDR3 DNA reads as TGCGCCAGCAGCTTGGTTCCGGATGAGCAGTTCTTC.

This clone was counted once. V is TRBV7-9 and J is TRBJ1-1; TRBD1 might be the D (6 bases). Trimming removed 5 bases from V and 1 base from J, with 8 bases in between. Per germline, CDR1 SEHNR and CDR2 FQNEAQ (reference sequence). The CDR3 consists of 13 residues. The CDR3 here is CASSPQGNTEAFF. The CDR3 region has the DNA TGTGCCAGCAGCCCACAGGGGAACACTGAAGCTTTCTTT.

The genes are TRBV7-2 and TRBJ1-3; D call uncertain. V lost 5 bases and J lost 0, with 11 bases in between. CDR1 and CDR2 from the germline V gene are SGHTA and FQGNSA. The length of the CDR3 is 15 residues. The CDR3: CASSPSSYSGNTIYF. CDR3 DNA: TGTGCCAGCAGCCCCAGTTCGTACTCTGGAAACACCATATATTTT.

This clone was detected only a few times. The genes are TRBV6-5 and TRBJ2-3, with a tentative D call TRBD2 (7 bases). Trimming removed 2 bases from V and 5 bases from J, with 14 bases in between. CDR1 is MNHEY, CDR2 SVGAGI, per germline. CDR3 length: 15 amino acids. The CDR3, as DNA: TGTGCCAGCAGTTACGGTGGGGGGGCCTTAGATACGCAGTATTTT. Translating gives CASSYGGGALDTQYF.

This sequence joins TRBV6-5 and TRBJ2-1, with a possible D match to TRBD1 (6 bases). Germline assignment: CDR1 MNHEY and CDR2 SVGAGI. V was trimmed by 6 bases and J by 0 bases, leaving 12 bases between them. The CDR3 runs to 15 residues. The DNA for the CDR3 is TGTGCCAGCAGCCTCGGACAGAGCTCCTACAATGAGCAGTTCTTC. Translation gives CASSLGQSSYNEQFF.

The J gene is TRBJ1-2, the V gene TRBV28, with D tentatively TRBD1 (6 bases). The V and J ends lost 2 bases and 6 bases respectively, with 13 bases between them. CDR3 length equals 14 residues. Germline V gene data show CDR1 as MDHEN and CDR2 as SYDVKM. Here the CDR3 reads CASSLRGKYDGYTF. CDR3 nucleotide sequence: TGTGCCAGCAGTTTAAGGGGGAAGTATGATGGCTACACCTTC.

Concerning this clone: Other DNA sequences in the sample encode the same CDR3. The rearrangement joins TRBV6-2 or TRBV6-3 to TRBJ1-4, with D maybe TRBD1 (5 bases). The CDR3 loop spans 14 amino acids. From germline, CDR1 is MNHEY and CDR2 SVGEGT. V was cut by 4 bases and J by 7 bases, with 13 bases left in between. The CDR3 sequence is CASSLVSGGEKLFF. For the CDR3, the DNA is TGTGCCAGCAGTTTGGTCTCCGGGGGTGAAAAACTGTTTTTT.

The rearrangement links TRBV10-1 to TRBJ1-2; D remains unclear. Trimming removed 6 bases from V and 3 bases from J, with 14 bases in between. The CDR3 covers 14 residues. In germline, CDR1 is WNHNN, CDR2 SYGVQD (reference sequence). CDR3 nucleotide sequence: TGCGCCAGCAGAGTTCCTACCTCCTACTATGGCTACACCTTC. It yields the protein CASRVPTSYYGYTF.

This clone was seen a few times. This chain links TRBV7-2 with TRBJ2-3, with 9 bases fitting TRBD1. Germline V gene lookup returns CDR1 SGHTA and CDR2 FQGNSA. V gave up 5 bases and J gave up 5 bases; unmatched junction bases: 8. The CDR3 extends over 15 amino acids. The CDR3 here is CASSVTGGLVDTQYF. In DNA, the CDR3 is TGTGCCAGCAGCGTAACAGGGGGCTTGGTAGATACGCAGTATTTT. The whole variable domain, remainder taken from reference TRBV7-2 and TRBJ2-3, is GAGVSQSPSNKVTEKGKDVELRCDPISGHTALYWYRQSLGQGLEFLIYFQGNSAPDKSGLPSDRFSAERTGGSVSTLTIQRTQQEDSAVYLCASSVTGGLVDTQYFGPGTRLTVL.

The J gene is TRBJ1-1, the V gene TRBV28; TRBD1 agrees at 9 bases. Germline CDR1 MDHEN, CDR2 SYDVKM. Trimming at V came to 6 bases and at J to 1 base, leaving 18 bases not matched to a gene. The CDR3 totals 19 residues. The CDR3 DNA reads as TGTGCCAGCAGCCCCTCGCACAGGGGGCGAAGGTATTCGAACACTGAAGCTTTCTTT. It encodes CASSPSHRGRRYSNTEAFF.

The chain is built from TRBV6-4 and TRBJ1-1; 8 positions match TRBD1. The CDR3 loop spans 16 amino acids. Germline lookup yields CDR1 MRHNA and CDR2 SNTAGT. V was clipped by 9 bases and J by 3 bases; unmatched bases: 15. CDR3 in amino acids: CASSIPLDRADTEAFF. In DNA, the CDR3 is TGTGCCAGTAGCATTCCGTTGGACAGGGCGGACACTGAAGCTTTCTTT.

The CDR3 loop is CASSHGTGRTVEQYF. The CDR3 DNA is TGTGCCAGCAGCCACGGGACAGGGAGGACCGTCGAGCAGTACTTC. The chain links TRBV3-1 (or the pseudogene TRBV3-2) to TRBJ2-7; 9 nucleotides match TRBD1. V shed 3 bases, J shed 6 bases, and the junction held 9 bases outside the gene matches. The length of the CDR3 is 15 residues. Per germline, CDR1 LGHDT and CDR2 YNNKEL (reference sequence).